This note documents a single TCR beta chain sequence. The target antigen is unknown. The germline V gene has CDR1 SNHLY and CDR2 FYNNEI. The CDR3 spans 15 residues. Trimming took off 4 bases at V and 8 bases at J, with 20 bases between the two ends. The data belong to a study of breast tumors, draining lymph nodes, adjacent tissues. Findings and limits, study-wide: Tumor TCR diversity was below lymph nodes but above nontumor tissue. Data only fit, rather than demonstrated, lymph node origin of most tumor T cells.

TCRdb re-analysed the multiplex PCR reads in MiXCR, keeping a single row per CDR3 protein. The repertoire holds more than 50,000 distinct CDR3 sequences, with roughly 40% as singletons. Material: breast tumor tissue. The rearrangement links TRBV2 to TRBJ1-2; D unresolved. The sequence derives from a female donor with breast cancer. Some clones in this sample may be carry-over from other donors' samples. The CDR3 nucleotides read TGTGCCAGCAGTGTCGGTATCGGCCGGGTGGAAGGCTACACCTTC. This translates into CASSVGIGRVEGYTF.